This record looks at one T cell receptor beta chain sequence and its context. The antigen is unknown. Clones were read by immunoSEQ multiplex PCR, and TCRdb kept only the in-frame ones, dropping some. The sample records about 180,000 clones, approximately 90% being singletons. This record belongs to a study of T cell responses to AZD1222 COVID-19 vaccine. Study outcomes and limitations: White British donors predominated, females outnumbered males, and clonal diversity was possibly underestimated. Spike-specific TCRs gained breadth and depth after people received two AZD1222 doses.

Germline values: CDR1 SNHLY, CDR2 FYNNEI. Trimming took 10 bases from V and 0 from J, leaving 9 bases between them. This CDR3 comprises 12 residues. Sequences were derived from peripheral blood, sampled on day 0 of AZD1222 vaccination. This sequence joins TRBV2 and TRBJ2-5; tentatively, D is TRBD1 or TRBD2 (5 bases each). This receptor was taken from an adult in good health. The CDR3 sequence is CAKGPYQETQYF. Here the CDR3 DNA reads TGTGCCAAGGGACCGTACCAAGAGACCCAGTACTTC.